The subject of this entry is one T cell receptor (beta chain). This sample is part of a study of T cell changes during pregnancy in multiple sclerosis. TCRdb's copy holds only in-frame clones and misses some; the assay was immunoSEQ multiplex PCR. The sample holds about 30,000 clones, around 90% seen once. CDR3 size: 12 residues. The V gene lost 1 base and the J gene lost 6 bases, with 4 bases spanning the gap. Germline V gives CDR1 WSHSY, CDR2 SAAADI. The TCR comes from a female donor with multiple sclerosis, enrolled in a pregnancy study. Sequencing used CD8+ T cells from peripheral blood mononuclear cells, obtained before pregnancy. The V and J genes are TRBV10-2 and TRBJ1-5, with no clear D. CDR3 in amino acids: CASSEFVQPQHF. CDR3 bases: TGCGCCAGCAGTGAGTTCGTTCAGCCCCAGCATTTT.